This TCR beta chain was retrieved from a study of response to subunit inactivated influenza vaccine. TCRdb processed the RT-PCR reads anew with MiXCR; each CDR3 protein has one entry. Altogether hundreds of thousands of distinct CDR3 sequences are present, roughly 18% being singletons, with the ten largest covering about 11%. Trimming removed 5 bases from V and 6 bases from J, with 14 bases in between. In germline, CDR1 is MNHEY, CDR2 SMNVEV (reference sequence). The length of the CDR3 is 14 residues. In its sample, this clonotype was seen a few times. The sequences come from PBMCs from blood, collected more than 4 days after vaccination. The receptor's source is a man in his fifties who received an inactivated influenza vaccine. This sequence joins TRBV27 and TRBJ2-1; D gene ambiguous. This chain's CDR3 is CASSATLRANEQFF. CDR3 sequence (DNA): TGTGCCAGCAGTGCCACCCTAAGGGCCAATGAGCAGTTCTTC.